The subject of this entry is one T cell receptor (beta chain). The specificity of this receptor is unknown. No quality values exist for individual bases; no much larger clone is one base distant. Enrolling through a virtual design, the prospective study's participants ranged in age from roughly 18 to 89 years and lived across some 22 United States geographic areas. To assign participants to cohorts, the prospective study relied on clinical history that participants themselves reported in a screening survey and a study questionnaire. Exposed participants had been in contact, within 2 weeks of entering the study, with a person who had a PCR-confirmed or clinician-diagnosed case of COVID-19. In the prospective study, mobile phlebotomists collected whole blood, serum and a nasopharyngeal or oropharyngeal swab from each participant. Over an approximately 2-month period, participants in the prospective study had the option of providing additional blood draws and questionnaires. Before DNA extraction, prospective study blood samples were shipped either frozen or at room temperature.

From its cysteine to its phenylalanine, the CDR3 spans 14 amino acids. The only DNA kept is the CDR3, 42 bases in frame from the first base. V is pared back by 8 bases and J by 7 bases, with 15 bases lying between the germline termini. CDR1 SNHLY and CDR2 FYNNEI are derived from the germline V gene. These data come from a study of blood T cell repertoires in COVID-19 (dated by TCRdb to between 2020 and 2021). In the study overall: Samples covering the acute and convalescent phases of COVID-19 were provided by collaborators in the United States, Italy and Spain. Where HLA class I and class II types were available, the types were taken from metadata supplied by the sample provider, not from assay-based typing. The samples were drawn from two sources: the first 160 participants of the ongoing ImmuneRACE study, and fewer than 1,500 subjects contributed by 6 global collaborators. The prospective study material was composed of cDNA or gDNA derived from T cells, B-cell-depleted T cells, or PBMCs. Sample metadata almost always included a de-identified subject ID, COVID-19 status, age in years and sex. The repertoires were released in a freely available public database intended as a resource for research on the immune response to SARS-CoV-2. Subjects who had been exposed to COVID-19, were actively infected with it, or had recovered from it provided the deeply sampled blood TCRbeta repertoires that made up the dataset. Study-wide findings and limitations: How much clinical and demographic metadata was included differed by source and by participant, and the metadata was provided uncurated.

TCRbeta CDR3 regions were amplified from genomic DNA by means of the immunoSEQ Assay, a bias-controlled multiplex PCR. Turning to the authors' computational methods: Nucleated cell counts per sample were estimated from amplification of reference gene primers within the assay. To quantify the absolute abundance of each unique TCRbeta CDR3 rearrangement, sequence reads were collapsed and filtered. For each sample, productive Simpson clonality was calculated by taking the square root of Simpson's diversity index across productive rearrangements. This is the immuneACCESS table as TCRdb keeps it, with only in-frame sequences that have V and J called. A part of the clones is gone; compared with another copy, unresolved V genes explain less than half, and the rest is unexplained. V and J calls and clone size are as listed in that table; D and trimming were resolved from the DNA. The sample data list 50,000 to 70,000 clones, and roughly 70% of these were observed just once. The ten largest clones capture 51% of the sample.

Material: PBMCs or T cells enriched from blood (not recorded which). The rearrangement combines TRBV2 with TRBJ1-6; confidence is insufficient to name the D gene. The clonotype comes from a woman aged 55-69 years who had been exposed to COVID-19. The CDR3 has the sequence CASVFSGPNSPLHF. In nucleotides, the sequence is TGTGCCAGCGTCTTCAGTGGGCCGAATTCACCCCTCCACTTT.